Following are 15 T cell receptor beta chains from one sample sequenced in a study of regulatory T cells in long-lasting Graves disease. Time point indicated: newly diagnosed GD, antithyroid drugs for less than 3 months. The TCR library was made from RNA that had been extracted from PBMCs in TRIzol. HTBI primers from iRepertoire and Arm-PCR of CDR3 regions yielded the TCR beta libraries. TCRdb re-derived calls from the multiplex PCR reads in MiXCR, one entry per CDR3 protein. The data contain a few hundred thousand distinct CDR3 sequences, about 18% of them seen just once; the ten biggest clones take up approximately 15%. The same sample was also used in a study of T cells in Graves' hyperthyroidism and ophthalmopathy.

Sequencing was performed on peripheral blood mononuclear cells (PBMCs), taken at new diagnosis, from a patient treated with antithyroid drugs. All receptors come from a woman aged 30 to 39 with Graves disease.

A few counts support this clonotype. The V gene is TRBV19, the J gene TRBJ2-7; 8 bases map to TRBD2. V trimming: 2 bases; J trimming: 1 base; junction bases outside the gene matches: 7. CDR3 length: 16 residues. Germline V lookup: CDR1 LNHDA, CDR2 SQIVND (reference sequence). The CDR3 region has the DNA TGTGCCAGTAGTATAAGCGGCGGGGGGTCGTCCTACGAGCAGTACTTC. This codes for CASSISGGGSSYEQYF.

The chain is built from TRBV5-4 and TRBJ2-5, with 8 nucleotides matching TRBD1. The CDR3 spans 15 residues. Germline lookup yields CDR1 SGHNT and CDR2 YYREEE (reference sequence). The trim removed 4 bases at V and 0 bases at J, leaving 5 bases unmatched. The CDR3 loop is CASSPDRVNQETQYF. CDR3 sequence (DNA): TGTGCCAGCAGCCCGGACAGGGTGAACCAAGAGACCCAGTACTTC. Drawing the rest from reference TRBV5-4 and TRBJ2-5, the complete variable domain is ETGVTQSPTHLIKTRGQQVTLRCSSQSGHNTVSWYQQALGQGPQFIFQYYREEENGRGNFPPRFSGLQFPNYSSELNVNALELDDSALYLCASSPDRVNQETQYFGPGTRLLVL.

This clonotype was seen repeatedly, ten times or more. The rearrangement uses TRBV5-5 and TRBJ1-2; D not resolved. This CDR3 is built from 14 residues. The germline CDR1 and CDR2 sequences are SGHKS and YYEKEE (reference sequence). The V and J ends lost 5 bases and 8 bases respectively, with 19 bases between them. CDR3 sequence (DNA): TGTGCCAGCAGGCCAGATAGTGGGTCCTGGGGCTACACCTTC. The encoded protein is CASRPDSGSWGYTF.

Ten or more counts support this clonotype. J is TRBJ1-2 and V is TRBV6-1, with a weak D call TRBD1 (5 bases). CDR1 MNHNS and CDR2 SASEGT come from the germline V gene. Trimming removed 6 bases at V and 6 bases at J, with 17 bases between. This CDR3 is built from 14 residues. CDR3: CASRPTADSHGYTF. CDR3 nucleotide sequence: TGTGCCAGCAGACCTACCGCCGACAGCCATGGCTACACCTTC.

This clonotype was detected many times. This chain joins TRBV5-6 and TRBJ2-1; possibly TRBD2 for D (5 bases). CDR1 is SGHDT and CDR2 is YYEEEE in the germline V gene. Trimming cost V 4 bases and J 5 bases, with 13 bases left between them. This CDR3 is 14 amino acids long. The CDR3 DNA is TGTGCCAGCAGCCTCGGAGGTCAGAACAATGAGCAGTTCTTC. Protein sequence: CASSLGGQNNEQFF.

The chain joins TRBV12-3 or TRBV12-4 to TRBJ2-3, with TRBD2 identical over 9 bases. The CDR3 length is 14 residues. The junction had 4 bases not matched to a gene; V was cut back by 6 bases and J by 3 bases. CDR3 DNA: TGTGCCAGCAGCACGCGGGGGGGAACAGATACGCAGTATTTT. It encodes CASSTRGGTDTQYF.

Note on this clonotype: Just one base apart from a much larger clone, this may be a read error. The chain combines TRBV6-1 with TRBJ2-3; TRBD2 is a possible D gene (5 bases). The CDR3 runs to 15 residues. Germline lookup yields CDR1 MNHNS and CDR2 SASEGT. For the CDR3, the DNA is TGTGCCAGCAGTGACCCATTGCCTAGCACAGATGCGCAGTATTTT. Protein product: CASSDPLPSTDAQYF.

This clonotype was counted a few times. The chain couples TRBV10-2 to TRBJ1-5; unclear D gene. The V gene lost 5 bases and the J gene lost 0 bases, with 8 bases spanning the gap. The germline V gene has CDR1 WSHSY and CDR2 SAAADI. The length of the CDR3 is 14 residues. CDR3 DNA sequence: TGCGCCAGCAGTCAGACCGATAGCAATCAGCCCCAGCATTTT. This codes for CASSQTDSNQPQHF.

This clonotype showed up many times. CDR3 region: CASSQDRSGGAFEQYF. The CDR3, as DNA: TGTGCCAGCAGCCAAGATCGAAGCGGGGGCGCCTTTGAGCAGTACTTC. The chain couples TRBV4-2 to TRBJ2-7, with 8 bases matching TRBD2. The CDR3 is 16 residues long. Germline-derived CDR1 and CDR2 are LGHNA and YNFKEQ. V lost 0 bases and J lost 7; bases outside the gene matches: 11.

This clonotype was counted ten times or more. The chain's CDR3 is CSAREAARSPQETQYF. CDR3 in DNA: TGCAGTGCTAGAGAGGCGGCGCGTAGTCCGCAAGAGACCCAGTACTTC. This chain connects TRBV20-1 to TRBJ2-5; D is unresolved. With 0 bases removed from V and 2 bases from J, the gap between germline ends came to 16 bases. The CDR3 is made up of 16 amino acids. CDR1 DFQATT and CDR2 SNEGSKA come from the germline V gene (reference sequence).

This clonotype was recorded a few times. CDR3 in amino acids: CASTPLAGRSTDTQYF. DNA for the CDR3: TGTGCCAGTACTCCTCTAGCGGGGCGTAGCACAGATACGCAGTATTTT. The chain carries TRBV19 and TRBJ2-3; 9 bases match TRBD2. The CDR3 consists of 16 residues. The J segment lost 0 bases and the V segment lost 7 bases, leaving 8 bases of the junction unmatched. Germline CDR1 and CDR2: LNHDA and SQIVND (reference sequence).

Comments on this clonotype: A read error is possible here, since a much larger clone lies one base away. The rearrangement uses TRBV20-1 and TRBJ2-1; D might be TRBD1 or TRBD2, each matching 5 bases. The J call may be wrong; the DNA end is better matched by TRBJ2-3. Germline loops: CDR1 DFQATT, CDR2 SNEGSKA (reference sequence). This CDR3 spans 15 amino acids. The CDR3 loop is CSASDPVGVADTQYF. The CDR3 DNA follows: TGCAGTGCTAGCGATCCAGTGGGGGTGGCAGATACGCAGTATTTT.

This clonotype was seen a few times. The chain links TRBV20-1 to TRBJ2-1; 13 bases match TRBD2. The CDR3 sequence is 14 residues long. Germline loops: CDR1 DFQATT, CDR2 SNEGSKA (reference sequence). After removal of 6 bases from V and 8 bases from J, the junction contained 7 bases not matched to a gene. The CDR3 protein is CSAPTSGGADEQFF. In DNA, the CDR3 is TGCAGTGCCCCTACTAGCGGGGGGGCGGATGAGCAGTTCTTC.

The chain links TRBV29-1 to TRBJ1-2; no clear D. V was cut by 7 bases and J by 4 bases, with 10 bases left in between. This CDR3 is built from 11 residues. Germline CDR1 reads SQVTM; CDR2 reads ANQGSEA. DNA of the CDR3: TGCAGCGGCTGGACGGGCTATGGCTACACCTTC. This translates into CSGWTGYGYTF.

There are many counts of this clonotype. This chain connects TRBV4-1 to TRBJ1-4, with D unresolved. CDR3 length: 13 amino acids. Trimming cost V 4 bases and J 3 bases, with 6 bases left between them. Germline CDR1 MGHRA, CDR2 YSYEKL. This CDR3 reads CASSRLANEKLFF. As DNA, the CDR3 is TGCGCCAGCAGCCGCTTAGCTAATGAAAAACTGTTTTTT.